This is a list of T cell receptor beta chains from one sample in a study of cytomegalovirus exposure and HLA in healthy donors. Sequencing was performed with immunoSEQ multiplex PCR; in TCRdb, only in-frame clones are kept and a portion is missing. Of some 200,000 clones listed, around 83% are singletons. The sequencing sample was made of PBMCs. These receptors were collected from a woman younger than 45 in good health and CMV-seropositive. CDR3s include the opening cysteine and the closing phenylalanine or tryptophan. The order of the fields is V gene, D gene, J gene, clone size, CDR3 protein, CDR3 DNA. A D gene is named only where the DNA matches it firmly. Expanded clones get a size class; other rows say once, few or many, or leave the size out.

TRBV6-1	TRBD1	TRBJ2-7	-	CASSPPGQAPSFGYF	TGTGCCAGCAGCCCCCCGGGACAGGCCCCATCATTCGGGTACTTC
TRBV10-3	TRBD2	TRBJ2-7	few	CAIRGGTSGSSEQYF	TGTGCCATCAGGGGCGGGACTAGCGGGAGTTCCGAGCAGTACTTC
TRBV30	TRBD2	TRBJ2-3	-	CAWGTSGRDTQYF	TGTGCCTGGGGGACTAGCGGGAGAGATACGCAGTATTTT
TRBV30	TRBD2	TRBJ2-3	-	CAWREAGSTYF	TGTGCCTGGAGAGAAGCGGGGTCCACGTATTTT
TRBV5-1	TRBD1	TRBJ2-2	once	CASSLRPGQGSPGELFF	TGCGCCAGCAGCTTGAGACCGGGACAGGGGTCCCCCGGGGAGCTGTTTTTT
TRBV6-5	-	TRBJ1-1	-	CASSRGLNTEAFF	TGTGCCAGCAGTAGGGGATTGAACACTGAAGCTTTCTTT
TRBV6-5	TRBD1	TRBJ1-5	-	CASSKRTGGHQPQHF	TGTGCCAGCAGTAAACGGACAGGGGGCCATCAGCCCCAGCATTTT
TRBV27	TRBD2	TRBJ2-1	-	CASSHGGGRHEQFF	TGTGCCAGCAGCCATGGCGGGGGTCGGCATGAGCAGTTCTTC
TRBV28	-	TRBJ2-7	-	CASTSRGALYEQYF	TGTGCCAGCACCTCCCGGGGGGCGCTGTACGAGCAGTACTTC
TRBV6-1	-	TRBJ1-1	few	CASSDHRDTEAFF	TGTGCCAGCAGTGACCACAGGGACACTGAAGCTTTCTTT
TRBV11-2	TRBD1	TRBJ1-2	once	CASSLRDRDGYTF	TGTGCCAGCAGCTTAAGGGACAGGGACGGCTACACCTTC
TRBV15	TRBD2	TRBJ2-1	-	CATSRIAGVGNEQFF	TGTGCCACCAGCAGAATAGCGGGAGTCGGGAATGAGCAGTTCTTC
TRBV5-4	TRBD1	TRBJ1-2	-	CASSSGQVDYGYTF	TGTGCCAGCAGCTCCGGACAGGTAGACTATGGCTACACCTTC
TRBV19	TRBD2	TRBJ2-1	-	CASSMGTTDYNEQFF	TGTGCCAGTAGTATGGGGACTACCGACTACAATGAGCAGTTCTTC
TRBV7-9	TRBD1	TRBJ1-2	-	CASSLASTGVSYTF	TGTGCCAGCAGCTTAGCATCGACAGGGGTGAGCTACACCTTC
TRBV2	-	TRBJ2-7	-	CASRLESGPLEQYF	TGTGCCAGCAGATTAGAGTCCGGTCCCCTCGAGCAGTACTTC
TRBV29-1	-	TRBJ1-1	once	CSVVPPYLNTEAFF	TGCAGCGTTGTCCCCCCTTATTTGAACACTGAAGCTTTCTTT
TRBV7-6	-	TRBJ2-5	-	CASSLAGPETQYF	TGTGCCAGCAGCTTAGCGGGGCCAGAGACCCAGTACTTC
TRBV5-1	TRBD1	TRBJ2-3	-	CGSSLDRVGADTQYF	TGCGGGAGCAGCTTGGACAGGGTAGGGGCAGATACGCAGTATTTT
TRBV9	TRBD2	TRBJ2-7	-	CASSHSPLAGEVYEQYF	TGTGCCAGCAGTCATTCTCCACTAGCGGGAGAGGTCTACGAGCAGTACTTC
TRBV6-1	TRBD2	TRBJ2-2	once	CASPSGTGATGELFF	TGTGCCAGCCCGAGCGGGACGGGCGCCACCGGGGAGCTGTTTTTT
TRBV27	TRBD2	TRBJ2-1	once	CASSLSDAGAGYNEQFF	TGTGCCAGCAGTTTATCGGACGCGGGAGCTGGATACAATGAGCAGTTCTTC
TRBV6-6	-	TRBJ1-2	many	CASSYTDGQPNYGYTF	TGTGCCAGCAGTTATACGGACGGACAGCCTAACTATGGCTACACCTTC
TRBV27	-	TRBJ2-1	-	CASKKSPGGYNEQFF	TGTGCCAGCAAGAAGAGCCCGGGCGGGTACAATGAGCAGTTCTTC
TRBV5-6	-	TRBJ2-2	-	CASSFQQGGDTGELFF	TGTGCCAGCAGCTTCCAACAGGGAGGGGACACCGGGGAGCTGTTTTTT
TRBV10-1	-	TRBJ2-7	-	CASSESNREYEQYF	TGCGCCAGCAGTGAGTCTAACAGGGAGTACGAGCAGTACTTC
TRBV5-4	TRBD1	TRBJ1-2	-	CASSSTGGAGYTF	TGTGCCAGCAGCTCCACAGGGGGCGCGGGCTACACCTTC
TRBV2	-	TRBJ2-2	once	CASTWTRGTGELFF	TGTGCCTCAACATGGACAAGAGGCACCGGGGAGCTGTTTTTT
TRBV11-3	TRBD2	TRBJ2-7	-	CASSLRTSGEQYF	TGTGCCAGCAGCCTCCGGACTAGCGGCGAGCAGTACTTC
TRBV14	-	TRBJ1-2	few	CASSPLGITNYGYTF	TGTGCCAGCAGCCCGCTGGGCATTACTAACTATGGCTACACCTTC
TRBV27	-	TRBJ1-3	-	CASRPSRSSGNTIYF	TGTGCCAGCAGACCTTCACGGTCCTCTGGAAACACCATATATTTT
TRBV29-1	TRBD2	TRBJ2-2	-	CSVMGLAVNTGELFF	TGCAGCGTCATGGGACTAGCGGTGAACACCGGGGAGCTGTTTTTT
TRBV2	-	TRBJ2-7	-	CASSGVAYEQYF	TGTGCCAGCAGCGGAGTAGCCTACGAGCAGTACTTC
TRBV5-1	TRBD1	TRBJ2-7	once	CASSYRTGNYEQYF	TGCGCCAGCAGCTACCGGACAGGGAACTACGAGCAGTACTTC